This T cell receptor beta chain was found in a study of blood T cell repertoires in COVID-19. On the study more broadly: There were acute and convalescent COVID-19 samples, and they came from the United States, Italy and Spain. The analysed material was cDNA or gDNA that came from T cells, B-cell-depleted T cells, or PBMCs.

Per the study methods: Cell counts per sample came from amplifying reference gene primers. This table comes from immunoSEQ multiplex PCR, and its TCRdb copy is limited to in-frame clones, with some not included. The DNA was the basis for D and trimming; V, J and clone size are from that table. This sample has some 60,000 clones, with almost 90% found just once. Trimming took 2 bases from V and 5 from J, leaving 12 bases between them. Germline values: CDR1 MNHNS, CDR2 SASEGT. The CDR3 consists of 15 residues. This clonotype originated in a man in his 60s with acute or convalescent COVID-19. The sequenced sample consisted of peripheral blood. The rearrangement links TRBV6-1 to TRBJ2-2, with TRBD2 as a possible D gene (6 bases). CDR3 sequence: CASSELGGDTGELFF. The CDR3 DNA sequence: TGTGCCAGCAGTGAACTGGGCGGGGATACCGGGGAGCTGTTTTTT.